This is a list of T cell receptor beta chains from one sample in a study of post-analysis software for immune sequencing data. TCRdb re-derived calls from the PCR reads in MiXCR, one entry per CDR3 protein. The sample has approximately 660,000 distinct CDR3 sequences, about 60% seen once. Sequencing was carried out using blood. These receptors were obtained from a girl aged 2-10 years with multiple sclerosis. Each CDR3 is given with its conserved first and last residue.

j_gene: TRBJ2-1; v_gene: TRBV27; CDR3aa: CASRPVGDYNEQFF
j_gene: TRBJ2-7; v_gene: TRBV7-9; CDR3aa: CASSLYPRTGAYEQYF
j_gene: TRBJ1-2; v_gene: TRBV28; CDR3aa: CASSVEQGQNYGYTF
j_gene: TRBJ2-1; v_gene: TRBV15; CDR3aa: CATSRVGLANEQFF
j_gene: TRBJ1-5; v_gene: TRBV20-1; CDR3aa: CSARSDRANQPQHF
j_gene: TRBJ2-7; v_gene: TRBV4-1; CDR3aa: CASSQEGSVSYEQYF
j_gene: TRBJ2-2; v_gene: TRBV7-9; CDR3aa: CASSSLAATNTGELFF
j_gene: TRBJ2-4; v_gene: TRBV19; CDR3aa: CASSMFGEAKNIQYF
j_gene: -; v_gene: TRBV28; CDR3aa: CASSGQNTIYEQYF
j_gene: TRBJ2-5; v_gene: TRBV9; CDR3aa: CASSALYGENQETQYF
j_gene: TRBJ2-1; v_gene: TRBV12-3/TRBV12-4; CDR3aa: CASSRQGEGYNEQFF
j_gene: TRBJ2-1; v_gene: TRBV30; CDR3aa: CAWSLPNNEQFF
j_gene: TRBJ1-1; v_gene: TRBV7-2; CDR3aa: CASSLESADTEAFF
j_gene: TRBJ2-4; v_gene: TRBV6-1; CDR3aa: CASSRDRPKNIQYF
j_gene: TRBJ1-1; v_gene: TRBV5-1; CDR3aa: CASSLVDRTDTNTEAFF
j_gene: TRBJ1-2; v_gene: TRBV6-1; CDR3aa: CASSEQGYTF
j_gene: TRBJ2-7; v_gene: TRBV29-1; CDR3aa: CSVERAGDNYEQYF
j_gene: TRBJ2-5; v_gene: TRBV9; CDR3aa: CASSAYGTVLETQYF
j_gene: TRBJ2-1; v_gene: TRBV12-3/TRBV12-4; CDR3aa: CASSLDRQSYNEQFF
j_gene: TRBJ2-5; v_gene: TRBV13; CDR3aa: CASTLRGAETQYF
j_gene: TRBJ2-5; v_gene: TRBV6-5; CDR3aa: CASMGAVQETQYF
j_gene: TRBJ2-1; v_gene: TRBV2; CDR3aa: CASRDRGRNEQFF
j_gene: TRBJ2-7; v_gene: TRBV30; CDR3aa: CAWETSGYEQYF
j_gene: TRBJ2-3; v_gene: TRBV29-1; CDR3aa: CSVVASTDTQYF
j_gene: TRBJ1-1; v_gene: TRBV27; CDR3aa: CASSSPTGGEAFF
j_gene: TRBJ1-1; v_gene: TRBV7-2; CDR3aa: CASSFVGTGNTEAFF
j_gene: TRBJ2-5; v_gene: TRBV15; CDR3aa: CATSPTTSEQETQYF
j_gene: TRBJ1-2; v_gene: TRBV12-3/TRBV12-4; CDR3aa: CASTPGQGKGYTF
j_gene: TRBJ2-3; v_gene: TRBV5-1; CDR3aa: CASSSGGAGLAGGPIDTQYF
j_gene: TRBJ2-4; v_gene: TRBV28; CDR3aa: CASSLLQGSKNIQYF
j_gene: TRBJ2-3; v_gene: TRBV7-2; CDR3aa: CASSLDYTQYF
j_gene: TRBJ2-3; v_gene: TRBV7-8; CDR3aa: CASSLRGLGDTQYF
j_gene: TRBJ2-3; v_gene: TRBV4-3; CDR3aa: CASSSQQSSGDITDTQYF
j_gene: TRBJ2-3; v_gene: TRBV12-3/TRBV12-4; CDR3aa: CASSSRPGRLDVDHLERDTQYF
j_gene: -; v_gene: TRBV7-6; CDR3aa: CASSFSGEAYEQYF
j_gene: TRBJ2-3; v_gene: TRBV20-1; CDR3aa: CSARRQDRVGTDTQYF
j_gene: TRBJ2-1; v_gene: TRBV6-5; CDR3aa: CASTYSSGLAGVEQFF
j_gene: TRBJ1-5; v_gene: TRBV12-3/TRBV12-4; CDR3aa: CASSFHVGSGNQPQHF
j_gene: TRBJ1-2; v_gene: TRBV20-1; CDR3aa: CSARRSGADLYGYTF
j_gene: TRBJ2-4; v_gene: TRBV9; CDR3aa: CASSPNRGEQYF
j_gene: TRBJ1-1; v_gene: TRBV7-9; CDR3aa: CASSFRNTEAFF
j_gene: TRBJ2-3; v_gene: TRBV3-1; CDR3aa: CASTPGLVTDTQYF
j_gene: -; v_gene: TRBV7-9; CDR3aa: CASSWTGDEQYF
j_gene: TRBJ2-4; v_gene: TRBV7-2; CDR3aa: CASSWVIEGIIQYF